These T cell receptor beta chains were read from a single sample in a study of T cells in Graves' hyperthyroidism and ophthalmopathy. From the multiplex PCR reads, TCRdb called clonotypes with MiXCR, one entry per CDR3 protein. This repertoire shows fewer than 450,000 distinct CDR3 sequences, 18% found once; its top ten account for over 35%. Sequences were obtained from blood. Receptors originate from a man between 18 and 29 years old with Graves' ophthalmopathy. Both conserved end residues are part of each CDR3. The order of the fields is V gene, J gene, clone size, D gene, CDR3 DNA, CDR3 protein. The D gene is left open where the match is weak. The listing skips clone size in some rows; elsewhere it reads once, few, many or a size class.

V gene: TRBV2; J gene: TRBJ2-1; clone size: many; D gene: -; CDR3 DNA: TGTGCCAGCGACCTATCAGGGGACGTGGCATTCGAGCAGTTCTTC; CDR3 protein: CASDLSGDVAFEQFF
V gene: TRBV24-1; J gene: TRBJ1-2; clone size: -; D gene: -; CDR3 DNA: TGTGCCACCAGGGACGGTAACTATGGCTACACCTTC; CDR3 protein: CATRDGNYGYTF
V gene: TRBV3-1; J gene: TRBJ1-2; clone size: many; D gene: TRBD1; CDR3 DNA: TGTGCCAGCAGCCTCCACGACAGGGTCTATGGCTACACCTTC; CDR3 protein: CASSLHDRVYGYTF
V gene: TRBV7-3; J gene: TRBJ2-7; clone size: many; D gene: TRBD1; CDR3 DNA: TGTGCCAGCAGCTCAACGACAGGGGGCGAGCAGTACTTC; CDR3 protein: CASSSTTGGEQYF
V gene: TRBV19; J gene: TRBJ2-1; clone size: few; D gene: TRBD2; CDR3 DNA: TGTGCCAGTAGTCGTCTCGGGACTAGCGGGGGGTCCTACAATGAGCAGTTCTTC; CDR3 protein: CASSRLGTSGGSYNEQFF
V gene: TRBV7-6; J gene: TRBJ2-3; clone size: many; D gene: TRBD2; CDR3 DNA: TGTGCCAGCAGCCCCAAAGGAGCGGGGGTCGCTAGCACAGATACGCAGTATTTT; CDR3 protein: CASSPKGAGVASTDTQYF
V gene: TRBV4-1; J gene: TRBJ2-2; clone size: -; D gene: -; CDR3 DNA: TGCGCCAGCGAACTATCTGGCCAATACACCGGGGAGCTGTTTTTT; CDR3 protein: CASELSGQYTGELFF
V gene: TRBV12-5; J gene: TRBJ2-1; clone size: many; D gene: -; CDR3 DNA: TGTGCTAGTGGTTTGGGGGAAGGCTCCTACAATGAGCAGTTCTTC; CDR3 protein: CASGLGEGSYNEQFF
V gene: TRBV9; J gene: TRBJ2-7; clone size: -; D gene: -; CDR3 DNA: TGTGCCAGCAGCCCCCGTCCCCTGGAGGACGAGCAGTACTTC; CDR3 protein: CASSPRPLEDEQYF
V gene: TRBV7-2; J gene: TRBJ2-5; clone size: many; D gene: TRBD2; CDR3 DNA: TGTGCCAGCAGCTTTGGACTAGCGGAAGAGACCCAGTACTTC; CDR3 protein: CASSFGLAEETQYF
V gene: TRBV7-2; J gene: TRBJ1-6; clone size: few; D gene: -; CDR3 DNA: TGTGCCAGCAGCGTTTGGCCGCAGCGTCCCCTCCACTTT; CDR3 protein: CASSVWPQRPLHF
V gene: TRBV28; J gene: TRBJ1-6; clone size: -; D gene: -; CDR3 DNA: TGTGCCAGCAGCCGTGGGGGCTCTAATTCACCCCTCCACTTT; CDR3 protein: CASSRGGSNSPLHF
V gene: TRBV7-6; J gene: TRBJ2-1; clone size: many; D gene: -; CDR3 DNA: TGTGCCAGCAGCTTAGCGTCCGGGCGGCTTGGGGAGCAGTTCTTC; CDR3 protein: CASSLASGRLGEQFF
V gene: TRBV11-2; J gene: TRBJ2-5; clone size: -; D gene: -; CDR3 DNA: TGTGCCAGCAGCTCCGGATACCCAGAGACCCAGTACTTC; CDR3 protein: CASSSGYPETQYF
V gene: TRBV20-1; J gene: TRBJ1-1; clone size: many; D gene: TRBD1; CDR3 DNA: TGCAGTGCGAACCACGCCGGGACAGGGGACTCTGAAGCTTTCTTT; CDR3 protein: CSANHAGTGDSEAFF
V gene: TRBV7-9; J gene: TRBJ2-7; clone size: many; D gene: -; CDR3 DNA: TGTGCCAGCAGCTTAGGGGAAGAGCAGTACTTC; CDR3 protein: CASSLGEEQYF
V gene: TRBV20-1; J gene: TRBJ2-5; clone size: -; D gene: TRBD2; CDR3 DNA: TGCAGTGCTAGGTGGCTAGCGGGGGTTGGTGAGACCCAGTACTTC; CDR3 protein: CSARWLAGVGETQYF
V gene: TRBV7-2; J gene: TRBJ2-7; clone size: -; D gene: TRBD2; CDR3 DNA: TGTGCCAGCAGCTCCCGGACTAGCTGGGTGGAGCAGTACTTC; CDR3 protein: CASSSRTSWVEQYF
V gene: TRBV6-9; J gene: TRBJ1-1; clone size: few; D gene: -; CDR3 DNA: TGTGCCAGCATTTTTTGTAGCCCTATGAACACTGAAGCTTTCTTT; CDR3 protein: CASIFCSPMNTEAFF
V gene: TRBV11-2; J gene: TRBJ2-5; clone size: many; D gene: -; CDR3 DNA: TGTGCCAGCAGCGGGCCTGCGCGGGGAACACAAGAGACCCAGTACTTC; CDR3 protein: CASSGPARGTQETQYF
V gene: TRBV29-1; J gene: TRBJ1-1; clone size: -; D gene: -; CDR3 DNA: TGCAGCGCCCAGAGGGGTACTGAAGCTTTCTTT; CDR3 protein: CSAQRGTEAFF
V gene: TRBV9; J gene: TRBJ2-3; clone size: -; D gene: -; CDR3 DNA: TGTGCCAGCAGCGTTGCGAGCACAGATACGCAGTATTTT; CDR3 protein: CASSVASTDTQYF
V gene: TRBV19; J gene: TRBJ2-1; clone size: few; D gene: -; CDR3 DNA: TGTGCCAGTAGTTTTCCTCAGGGAAATGAGCAGTTCTTC; CDR3 protein: CASSFPQGNEQFF
V gene: TRBV5-6; J gene: TRBJ2-5; clone size: few; D gene: -; CDR3 DNA: TGTGCCAGCAGCTCCGGCTCCCAGTACCAAGAGACCCAGTACTTC; CDR3 protein: CASSSGSQYQETQYF
V gene: TRBV7-9; J gene: TRBJ2-1; clone size: -; D gene: -; CDR3 DNA: TGTGCCAGCAGCTTAGGCGCCCATGAGCAGTTCTTC; CDR3 protein: CASSLGAHEQFF
V gene: TRBV27; J gene: TRBJ2-7; clone size: many; D gene: TRBD1; CDR3 DNA: TGTGCCAGCAGTAGGACAGGGACTCTCTACGAGCAGTACTTC; CDR3 protein: CASSRTGTLYEQYF
V gene: TRBV3-1; J gene: TRBJ2-7; clone size: -; D gene: -; CDR3 DNA: TGTGCCAGCAGCCAAGCTTGGGGGGGGGCGGATTTCTACGAGCAGTACTTC; CDR3 protein: CASSQAWGGADFYEQYF
V gene: TRBV4-1; J gene: TRBJ2-7; clone size: many; D gene: TRBD2; CDR3 DNA: TGCGCCAGCAGCCATACTAGCGGGGGTTACGAGCAGTACTTC; CDR3 protein: CASSHTSGGYEQYF
V gene: TRBV5-6; J gene: TRBJ2-3; clone size: many; D gene: -; CDR3 DNA: TGTGCCAGCAGCTTGGGGCTCGGCACAGATACGCAGTATTTT; CDR3 protein: CASSLGLGTDTQYF
V gene: TRBV15; J gene: TRBJ2-7; clone size: -; D gene: TRBD1; CDR3 DNA: TGTGCCACCAGCAGGGAAGCCGGGACAGTCTACGAGCAGTACTTC; CDR3 protein: CATSREAGTVYEQYF
V gene: TRBV2; J gene: TRBJ2-2; clone size: many; D gene: -; CDR3 DNA: TGTGCCAGCAGTGAAATTGCAGGGGTGGCCGGGGAGCTGTTTTTT; CDR3 protein: CASSEIAGVAGELFF
V gene: TRBV7-2; J gene: TRBJ2-3; clone size: many; D gene: -; CDR3 DNA: TGTGCCAGCAGCCCGAGGCGCATCACAGATACGCAGTATTTT; CDR3 protein: CASSPRRITDTQYF
V gene: TRBV2; J gene: TRBJ2-2; clone size: many; D gene: TRBD2; CDR3 DNA: TGTGCCAGCAACTTTGCGGGGGGGCGTACCGGGGAGCTGTTTTTT; CDR3 protein: CASNFAGGRTGELFF
V gene: TRBV7-9; J gene: TRBJ2-3; clone size: few; D gene: -; CDR3 DNA: TGTGCCAGCAGCTCCCCGCGCCTCACAGATACGCAGTATTTT; CDR3 protein: CASSSPRLTDTQYF
V gene: TRBV5-8; J gene: TRBJ1-2; clone size: many; D gene: TRBD1; CDR3 DNA: TGTGCCAGCAGCTCCTTGGACAGGAACTATGGCTACACCTTC; CDR3 protein: CASSSLDRNYGYTF
V gene: TRBV5-1; J gene: TRBJ2-2; clone size: many; D gene: -; CDR3 DNA: TGCGCCAGCAGCTTGACGTGGAGCCGCGTGGTCACCGGGGAGCTGTTTTTT; CDR3 protein: CASSLTWSRVVTGELFF
V gene: TRBV6-5; J gene: TRBJ1-1; clone size: -; D gene: -; CDR3 DNA: TGTGCCAGCAGTTACCATTCTGAGAGAAACACTGAAGCTTTCTTT; CDR3 protein: CASSYHSERNTEAFF